Each of the 21 T cell receptor beta chains below was sequenced from the same sample in a study of post-analysis software for immune sequencing data. Unique molecular identifiers had been added to the TCR beta cDNA libraries. TCRdb re-called the PCR reads through MiXCR, storing one row per CDR3 protein. Of a few hundred thousand distinct CDR3 sequences listed, roughly 38% are singletons. Their specific antigens are unknown. Study findings and constraints: Elevated frequency relative to controls characterized four or five TRBV segments in patients, TRBV5-6, TRBV5-1 and TRBV20-1 among them.

The specimen sequenced was blood. These receptors were obtained from a girl aged 2 to 9 with multiple sclerosis.

This clonotype has only a few counts. V is TRBV6-2 or TRBV6-3 and J is TRBJ2-5; no clear D. The germline V gene encodes CDR1 MNHEY and CDR2 SVGEGT. V lost 6 bases to trimming and J lost 11 bases, with 16 bases between them. The CDR3 is 12 amino acids. The CDR3 bases are TGTGCCAGCAGACTAAGTGAAGAGGAGCAGTACTTC. It is translated as CASRLSEEEQYF.

This clonotype has only a few counts. This chain links TRBV15 with TRBJ2-7; 10 bases are a match to TRBD2. Unmatched junction bases numbered 4, after V lost 0 bases and J lost 2 bases. There are 16 residues in the CDR3. From germline, CDR1 is LNHNV and CDR2 YYDKDF (reference sequence). The CDR3 here is CATSRDLSGGAYEQYF. DNA of the CDR3: TGTGCCACCAGCAGAGATCTAAGCGGGGGGGCCTACGAGCAGTACTTC.

A word on this clonotype: An end of the junction differs from the germline gene, which may be a read error. The V call is TRBV12-3 or TRBV12-4, the J call TRBJ1-2, with D perhaps TRBD1 (5 bases). The CDR3 length is 13 residues. DNA for the CDR3: TGTGCCTGCAGTTTAGGGGTGGCCTATGGCTACACCTTC. It codes for CACSLGVAYGYTF.

In this sample, this clonotype turned up a few times. The J gene is TRBJ2-2, the V gene TRBV7-2; TRBD2 aligns across 12 bases. The ends lost 3 bases at V and 3 bases at J; junction bases unmatched: 2. The CDR3 is 16 amino acids. From germline, CDR1 is SGHTA and CDR2 FQGNSA. For the CDR3, the DNA is TGTGCCAGCAGCTTTCGACTAGCGGGAGACACCGGGGAGCTGTTTTTT. Its translation is CASSFRLAGDTGELFF.

This clonotype was seen more than once but under ten times. J is TRBJ2-1 and V is TRBV24-1, with D possibly being TRBD2 (6 bases). This CDR3 has 16 amino acids. V was pared by 2 bases and J by 5 bases, with 15 bases between. CDR1 and CDR2 (germline): KGHDR, SFDVKD. The CDR3 protein is CATSDWEDGLDNEQFF. The CDR3 coding sequence is TGTGCCACCAGTGATTGGGAGGACGGGTTAGACAATGAGCAGTTCTTC.

The chain combines TRBV7-2 with TRBJ1-4; D is undetermined. V was clipped by 5 bases and J by 8 bases, with 18 bases between them. Germline V CDR1 and CDR2: SGHTA, FQGNSA. The CDR3 contains 15 residues. The CDR3 here is CASSIPPGGREKLFF. CDR3 nucleotide sequence: TGTGCCAGCAGCATCCCACCGGGAGGACGGGAAAAACTGTTTTTT.

The CDR3 loop is CASSLSGNNYGYTF. CDR3 DNA sequence: TGTGCCAGCAGTTTATCAGGGAATAACTATGGCTACACCTTC. This sequence joins TRBV12-3 or TRBV12-4 and TRBJ1-2, with a possible D match to TRBD1 (5 bases). V was clipped by 2 bases and J by 1 base, with 8 bases between them. The CDR3 covers 14 residues.

The rearrangement links TRBV6-6 to TRBJ2-1, with 8 bases aligning to TRBD2. The CDR3 is 16 residues long. V lost 7 bases, J lost 5 bases, and 13 bases stayed unmatched. CDR1 MNHNY and CDR2 SVGAGI come from the germline V gene (reference sequence). The CDR3 region has the DNA TGTGCCAGCACTAACACCGCGGGGGGCGCGGACAATGAGCAGTTCTTC. It is translated as CASTNTAGGADNEQFF.

This sequence joins TRBV11-2 and TRBJ1-1, with TRBD1 matching 8 bases. V lost 5 bases to trimming and J lost 0 bases; unmatched junction nucleotides: 8. CDR1 SGHAT and CDR2 FQNNGV come from the germline V gene. The CDR3 consists of 16 residues. The CDR3 sequence is CASSIPRTGMNTEAFF. The CDR3 DNA reads TGTGCCAGCAGCATACCCAGGACAGGGATGAACACTGAAGCTTTCTTT.

In this sample, this clonotype turned up once. The chain employs TRBV12-3 or TRBV12-4 and TRBJ2-3, with D possibly TRBD2 on 5 matching bases. This CDR3 is 16 amino acids long. Trimming took off 4 bases at V and 0 bases at J, with 14 bases between the two ends. The DNA for the CDR3 is TGTGCCAGCAGTTCTTTACCTCGGGGTAGCACAGATACGCAGTATTTT. Protein sequence: CASSSLPRGSTDTQYF.

The V call is TRBV11-2, the J call TRBJ2-3; perhaps TRBD2 as D (7 bases). V shed 5 bases and J shed 2 bases, with 11 bases lying between them. The CDR3 consists of 14 residues. Per the germline V gene, CDR1 is SGHAT and CDR2 is FQNNGV. The DNA of the CDR3 is TGTGCCAGCAGCCCGCGGGGGCCCACAGATACGCAGTATTTT. Translating it yields CASSPRGPTDTQYF.

The chain recombines TRBV9 with TRBJ2-2; the D is unclear. CDR1 and CDR2 from the germline V gene are SGDLS and YYNGEE. The ends were cut back, 2 bases at V and 5 bases at J, with 7 bases in the middle. The CDR3 loop spans 13 amino acids. The CDR3 loop is CASSVGRTGELFF. The CDR3 DNA is TGTGCCAGCAGCGTGGGAAGAACCGGGGAGCTGTTTTTT.

The DNA of the CDR3 is TGTGCCAGCAGTTCCTGGTCCCGGGACAAGGCCAGGAACTATGGCTACACCTTC. Translation: CASSSWSRDKARNYGYTF. V is TRBV28 and J is TRBJ1-2; D might be TRBD1 (6 bases). This CDR3 is 18 amino acids long. Trimming shortened V by 4 bases and J by 2 bases, and 23 bases separated the two germline ends. Germline V gene lookup returns CDR1 MDHEN and CDR2 SYDVKM.

This clonotype was observed a few times. The chain uses TRBV18 and TRBJ2-7; TRBD1 aligns across 7 bases. This CDR3 contains 13 residues. V lost 5 bases and J lost 10; bases outside the gene matches: 11. The germline V gene has CDR1 KGHSH and CDR2 LQKENI. CDR3 DNA sequence: TGTGCCAGCTCATCGACAGGGCCCAAGGACCAGTACTTC. This translates into CASSSTGPKDQYF.

The chain carries TRBV20-1 and TRBJ2-3; 9 nucleotides align to TRBD2. The CDR3 contains 15 residues. Unmatched junction bases numbered 10, after V lost 6 bases and J lost 3 bases. Germline loops: CDR1 DFQATT, CDR2 SNEGSKA (reference sequence). The CDR3 spells CSAHRGGRATDTQYF. For the CDR3, the DNA is TGCAGTGCCCACCGGGGCGGGAGGGCGACAGATACGCAGTATTTT.

The chain combines TRBV7-9 with TRBJ2-1, with D perhaps matching TRBD1 (5 bases). Looked up from germline, CDR1 is SEHNR and CDR2 is FQNEAQ (reference sequence). Trimming pared 5 bases from V and 6 bases from J, leaving 11 bases between. The CDR3 runs to 13 residues. CDR3 region: CASSRRQINEQFF. For the CDR3, the DNA is TGTGCCAGCAGCAGAAGACAGATCAATGAGCAGTTCTTC. The full variable domain, with the rest looked up from reference TRBV7-9 and TRBJ2-1, is DTGVSQNPRHKITKRGQNVTFRCDPISEHNRLYWYRQTLGQGPEFLTYFQNEAQLEKSRLLSDRFSAERPKGSFSTLEIQRTEQGDSAMYLCASSRRQINEQFFGPGTRLTVL.

This chain uses TRBV15 with TRBJ2-1; 10 bases align to TRBD2. CDR1 and CDR2 from the germline V gene are LNHNV and YYDKDF (reference sequence). Unmatched junction bases numbered 8, after V lost 0 bases and J lost 0 bases. The CDR3 runs 19 residues. DNA of the CDR3: TGTGCCACCAGCAGAGATCATTTTCTAGCGGGAGACTCCTACAATGAGCAGTTCTTC. This gives the protein CATSRDHFLAGDSYNEQFF.

V and J are TRBV7-9 and TRBJ2-3, with D maybe TRBD2 (7 bases). V lost 4 bases and J 1 base, leaving 15 bases between the germline ends. The V gene's germline CDR1 is SEHNR and CDR2 FQNEAQ (reference sequence). CDR3 length equals 16 residues. Here the CDR3 DNA reads TGTGCCAGCAGCTCATACGGCGGGGGCCGCACAGATACGCAGTATTTT. Translating gives CASSSYGGGRTDTQYF.

V usage is TRBV7-8 and J usage is TRBJ1-4, with a weak D call TRBD1 (5 bases). Germline CDR1 SGHVS, CDR2 FQNEAQ. This CDR3 contains 15 residues. Trimming stripped 4 bases from V and 13 bases from J, with 22 bases between. DNA of the CDR3: TGTGCCAGCAGCTCTCCCAACAGGCACCTTGGATCACTGTTTTTT. This codes for CASSSPNRHLGSLFF. The whole variable domain, filled in from reference TRBV7-8 and TRBJ1-4, reads GAGVSQSPRYKVAKRGQDVALRCDPISGHVSLFWYQQALGQGPEFLTYFQNEAQLDKSGLPSDRFFAERPEGSVSTLKIQRTQQEDSAVYLCASSSPNRHLGSLFFGSGTQLSVL.

This clonotype was picked up a small number of times. V usage is TRBV20-1 and J usage is TRBJ1-2; D may be TRBD1 (5 bases). Germline V CDR1 and CDR2: DFQATT, SNEGSKA (reference sequence). This CDR3 has 14 amino acids. The ends were cut back, 3 bases at V and 8 bases at J, with 19 bases in the middle. Here the CDR3 DNA reads TGCAGTGCTAGCCGCGGGGGGAGGTCTGACGGCTACACCTTC. Protein: CSASRGGRSDGYTF.

This clonotype was counted ten times or more. In DNA, the CDR3 is TGCAGCGTTGAAGATGCACCCGGGACAGGGAGGTCTAAAGTCACAGATACGCAGTATTTT. Protein product: CSVEDAPGTGRSKVTDTQYF. The chain has TRBV29-1 and TRBJ2-3; 9 bases agree with TRBD1. Per the germline V gene, CDR1 is SQVTM and CDR2 is ANQGSEA. The CDR3 spans 20 residues. J was trimmed by 2 bases and V by 0 bases; bases with no gene match: 18.